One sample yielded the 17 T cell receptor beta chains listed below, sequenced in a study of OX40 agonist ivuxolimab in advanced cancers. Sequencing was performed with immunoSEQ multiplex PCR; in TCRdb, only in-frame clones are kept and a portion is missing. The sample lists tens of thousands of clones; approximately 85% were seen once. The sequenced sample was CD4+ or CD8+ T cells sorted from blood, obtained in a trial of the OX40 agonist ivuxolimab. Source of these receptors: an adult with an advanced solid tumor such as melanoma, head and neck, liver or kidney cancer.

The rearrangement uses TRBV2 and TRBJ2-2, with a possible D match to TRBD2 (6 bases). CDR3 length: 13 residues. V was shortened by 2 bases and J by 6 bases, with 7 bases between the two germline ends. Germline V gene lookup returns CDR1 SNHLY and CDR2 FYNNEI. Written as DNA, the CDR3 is TGTGCCAGCAGTGAACGGAGGGCCGGGGAGCTGTTTTTT. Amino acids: CASSERRAGELFF. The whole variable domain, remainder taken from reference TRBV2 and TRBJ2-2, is EPEVTQTPSHQVTQMGQEVILRCVPISNHLYFYWYRQILGQKVEFLVSFYNNEISEKSEIFDDQFSVERPDGSNFTLKIRSTKLEDSAMYFCASSERRAGELFFGEGSRLTVL.

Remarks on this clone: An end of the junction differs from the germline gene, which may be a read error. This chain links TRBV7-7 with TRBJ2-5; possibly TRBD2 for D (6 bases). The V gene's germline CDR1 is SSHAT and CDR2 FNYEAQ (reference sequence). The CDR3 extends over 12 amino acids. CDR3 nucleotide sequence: TGTGCTAGCAGCTTAGGAAGCGGGCCCCAGTACTTC. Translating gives CASSLGSGPQYF.

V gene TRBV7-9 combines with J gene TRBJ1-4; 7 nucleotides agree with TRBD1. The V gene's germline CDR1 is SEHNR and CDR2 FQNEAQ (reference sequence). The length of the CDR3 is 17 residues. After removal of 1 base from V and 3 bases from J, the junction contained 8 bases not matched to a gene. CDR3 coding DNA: TGTGCCAGCAGCTTAGGATGGAGGGGGCTGGCTAATGAAAAACTGTTTTTT. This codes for CASSLGWRGLANEKLFF. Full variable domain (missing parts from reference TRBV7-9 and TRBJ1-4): DTGVSQNPRHKITKRGQNVTFRCDPISEHNRLYWYRQTLGQGPEFLTYFQNEAQLEKSRLLSDRFSAERPKGSFSTLEIQRTEQGDSAMYLCASSLGWRGLANEKLFFGSGTQLSVL.

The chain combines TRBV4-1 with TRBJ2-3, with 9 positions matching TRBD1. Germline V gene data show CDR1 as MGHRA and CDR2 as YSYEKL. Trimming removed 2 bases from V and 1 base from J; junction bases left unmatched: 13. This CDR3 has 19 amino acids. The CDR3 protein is CASSQHGQGWVEGTDTQYF. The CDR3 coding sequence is TGCGCCAGCAGCCAACACGGACAGGGGTGGGTGGAAGGCACAGATACGCAGTATTTT.

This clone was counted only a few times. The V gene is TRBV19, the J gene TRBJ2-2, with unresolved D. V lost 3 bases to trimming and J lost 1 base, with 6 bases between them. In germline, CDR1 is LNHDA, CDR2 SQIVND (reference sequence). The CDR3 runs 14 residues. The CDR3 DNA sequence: TGTGCCAGTAGTATTTATCTGAACACCGGGGAGCTGTTTTTT. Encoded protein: CASSIYLNTGELFF.

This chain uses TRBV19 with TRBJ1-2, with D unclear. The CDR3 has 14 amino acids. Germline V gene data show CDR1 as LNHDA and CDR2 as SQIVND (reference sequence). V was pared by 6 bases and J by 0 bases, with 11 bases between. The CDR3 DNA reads TGTGCCAGTAGCCCCTTTGTGCCTAACTATGGCTACACCTTC. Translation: CASSPFVPNYGYTF. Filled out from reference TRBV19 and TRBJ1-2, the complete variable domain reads DGGITQSPKYLFRKEGQNVTLSCEQNLNHDAMYWYRQDPGQGLRLIYYSQIVNDFQKGDIAEGYSVSREKKESFPLTVTSAQKNPTAFYLCASSPFVPNYGYTFGSGTRLTVV.

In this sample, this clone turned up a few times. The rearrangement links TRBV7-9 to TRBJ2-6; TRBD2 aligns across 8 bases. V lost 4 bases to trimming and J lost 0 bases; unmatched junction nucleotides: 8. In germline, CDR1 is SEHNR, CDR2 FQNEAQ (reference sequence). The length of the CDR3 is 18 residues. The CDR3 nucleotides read TGTGCCAGCAGCTCCACGACTAGCGTTAGCTCTGGGGCCAACGTCCTGACTTTC. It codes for CASSSTTSVSSGANVLTF.

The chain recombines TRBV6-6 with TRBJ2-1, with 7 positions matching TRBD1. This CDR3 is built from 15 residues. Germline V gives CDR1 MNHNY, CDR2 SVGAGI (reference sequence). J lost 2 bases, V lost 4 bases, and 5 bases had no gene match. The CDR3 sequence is CASSFGTGAYNEQFF. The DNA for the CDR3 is TGTGCCAGCAGTTTCGGCACAGGGGCCTACAATGAGCAGTTCTTC.

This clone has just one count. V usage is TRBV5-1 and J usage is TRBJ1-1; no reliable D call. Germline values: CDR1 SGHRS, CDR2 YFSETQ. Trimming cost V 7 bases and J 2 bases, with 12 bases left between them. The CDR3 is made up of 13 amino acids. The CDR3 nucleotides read TGCGCCAGCCGCCCTGAGCGTAACACTGAAGCTTTCTTT. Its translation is CASRPERNTEAFF.

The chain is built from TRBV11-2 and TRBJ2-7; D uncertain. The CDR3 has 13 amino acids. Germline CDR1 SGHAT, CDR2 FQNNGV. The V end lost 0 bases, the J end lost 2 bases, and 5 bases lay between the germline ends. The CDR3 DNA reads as TGTGCCAGCAGCTTAGATCCCCCCTACGAGCAGTACTTC. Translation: CASSLDPPYEQYF.

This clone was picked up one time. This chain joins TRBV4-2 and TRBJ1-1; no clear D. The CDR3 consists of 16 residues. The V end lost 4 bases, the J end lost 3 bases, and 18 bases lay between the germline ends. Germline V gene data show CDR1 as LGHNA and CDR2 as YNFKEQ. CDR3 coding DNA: TGTGCCAGCAGCCCTTCGGAGGTGGTTTCAGACACTGAAGCTTTCTTT. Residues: CASSPSEVVSDTEAFF.

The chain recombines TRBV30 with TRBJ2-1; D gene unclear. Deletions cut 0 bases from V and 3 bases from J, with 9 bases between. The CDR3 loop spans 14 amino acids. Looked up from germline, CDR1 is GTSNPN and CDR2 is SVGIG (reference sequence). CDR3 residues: CAWSVIANYNEQFF. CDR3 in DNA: TGTGCCTGGAGTGTGATCGCTAACTACAATGAGCAGTTCTTC.

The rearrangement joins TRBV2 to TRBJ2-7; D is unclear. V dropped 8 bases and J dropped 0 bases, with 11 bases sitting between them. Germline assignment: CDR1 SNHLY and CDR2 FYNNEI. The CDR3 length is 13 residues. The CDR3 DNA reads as TGTGCCAGCCTCGGTGCCTCCTCCTACGAGCAGTACTTC. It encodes CASLGASSYEQYF.

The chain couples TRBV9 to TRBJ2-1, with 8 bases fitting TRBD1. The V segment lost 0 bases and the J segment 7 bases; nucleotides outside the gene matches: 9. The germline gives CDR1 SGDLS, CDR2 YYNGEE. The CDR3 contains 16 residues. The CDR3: CASSVVGRGPWNEQFF. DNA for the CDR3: TGTGCCAGCAGCGTAGTAGGCAGGGGGCCATGGAATGAGCAGTTCTTC.

The CDR3 nucleotides are TGTGCCAGCAGCCCTACAGGGCGTGAGCAGTTCTTC. As protein: CASSPTGREQFF. The genes are TRBV27 and TRBJ2-1; D possibly corresponds to TRBD1 (6 bases). Germline CDR1 is MNHEY and CDR2 is SMNVEV (reference sequence). CDR3 length: 12 amino acids. V lost 6 bases, J lost 9 bases, and 12 bases lay in between.

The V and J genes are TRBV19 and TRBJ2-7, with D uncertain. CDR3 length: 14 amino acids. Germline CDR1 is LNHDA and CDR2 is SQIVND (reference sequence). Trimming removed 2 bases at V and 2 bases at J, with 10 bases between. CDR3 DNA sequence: TGTGCCAGTAGTATAAAAGGGCTGACCTACGAGCAGTACTTC. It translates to CASSIKGLTYEQYF.

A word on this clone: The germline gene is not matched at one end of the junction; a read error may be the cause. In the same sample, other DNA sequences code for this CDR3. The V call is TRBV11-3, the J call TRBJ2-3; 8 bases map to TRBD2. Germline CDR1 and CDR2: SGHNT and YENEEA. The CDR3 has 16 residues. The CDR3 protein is CASSPRGLAGTDTQYF. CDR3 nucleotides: TGTGCCAGCAGCCCACGTGGACTAGCCGGCACAGATACGCAATATTTT.